The 25 T cell receptor beta chains presented below share a single source sample, sequenced in a study of identical twins. TCRdb reanalysed the 5' RACE reads using MiXCR and keeps one entry per CDR3 protein. The table includes 140,000 to 150,000 distinct CDR3 sequences, approximately 3.5% detected once. What was sequenced was memory T cells sorted from blood. These receptors were taken from a man younger than 35 in good health.

This clonotype turned up a few times. CDR3: CASSPQQGTGANVLTF. CDR3 coding DNA: TGTGCCAGCAGCCCCCAACAGGGAACAGGGGCCAACGTCCTGACTTTC. The chain employs TRBV14 and TRBJ2-6, with TRBD1 as a possible D gene (6 bases). Trimming stripped 4 bases from V and 4 bases from J, with 14 bases between. The CDR3 sequence is 16 residues long. Per germline, CDR1 SGHDN and CDR2 FVKESK.

In its sample, this clonotype was seen many times. The chain couples TRBV27 to TRBJ1-2; TRBD1 is a possible D gene (6 bases). V was shortened by 3 bases and J by 8 bases, with 13 bases between the two germline ends. This CDR3 has 13 residues. Looked up from germline, CDR1 is MNHEY and CDR2 is SMNVEV (reference sequence). The CDR3 is CASSFRGAGGYTF. CDR3 bases: TGTGCCAGCAGTTTCCGGGGGGCGGGCGGCTACACCTTC.

Only a few counts were recorded for this clonotype. The V and J genes are TRBV30 and TRBJ1-4; tentative D call: TRBD1 (6 bases). The CDR3 has 13 amino acids. The ends were cut back, 4 bases at V and 4 bases at J, with 10 bases in the middle. Germline assignment: CDR1 GTSNPN and CDR2 SVGIG (reference sequence). The DNA of the CDR3 is TGTGCCTGGAAAGGACAGCATAATGAAAAACTGTTTTTT. Translated: CAWKGQHNEKLFF. Variable domain in full (rest from reference TRBV30 and TRBJ1-4): SQTIHQWPATLVQPVGSPLSLECTVEGTSNPNLYWYRQAAGRGLQLLFYSVGIGQISSEVPQNLSASRPQDRQFILSSKKLLLSDSGFYLCAWKGQHNEKLFFGSGTQLSVL.

The table lists this clonotype with a few counts. J is TRBJ2-1 and V is TRBV20-1; TRBD2 matches 7 bases. Germline V CDR1 and CDR2: DFQATT, SNEGSKA (reference sequence). The CDR3 loop spans 15 amino acids. V dropped 6 bases and J dropped 4; count of bases not matched to a gene: 12. The CDR3 sequence: CSARGLAVPYNEQFF. The CDR3 DNA sequence: TGCAGTGCCCGGGGCCTAGCGGTACCATACAATGAGCAGTTCTTC.

This clonotype was counted ten times or more. The chain joins TRBV6-2 or TRBV6-3 to TRBJ2-7; no definite D call. This CDR3 region has 14 residues. The germline gives CDR1 MNHEY, CDR2 SVGEGT. Trimming stripped 5 bases from V and 0 bases from J, with 11 bases between. This CDR3 reads CASSGEQYSYEQYF. The DNA for the CDR3 is TGTGCCAGCAGTGGGGAACAGTACTCCTACGAGCAGTACTTC.

There are many counts of this clonotype. The chain has TRBV6-2 or TRBV6-3 and TRBJ2-5; weak D call: TRBD2 (5 bases). The CDR3 length is 13 residues. Germline values: CDR1 MNHEY, CDR2 SVGEGT. Trimming took 0 bases from V and 5 from J, leaving 7 bases between them. The CDR3 spells CASSYSPGETQYF. In nucleotides, the CDR3 is TGTGCCAGCAGTTACTCCCCGGGGGAGACCCAGTACTTC.

This clonotype was recorded many times. V and J are TRBV5-5 and TRBJ2-2; D possibly corresponds to TRBD2 (5 bases). The length of the CDR3 is 14 residues. The V end lost 4 bases, the J end lost 2 bases, and 9 bases lay between the germline ends. Germline CDR1 is SGHKS and CDR2 is YYEKEE (reference sequence). CDR3 DNA sequence: TGTGCCAGCAGCCCCGGGGTTAACACCGGGGAGCTGTTTTTT. Translating it yields CASSPGVNTGELFF. Full variable domain (outside the CDR3, taken from reference TRBV5-5 and TRBJ2-2): DAGVTQSPTHLIKTRGQQVTLRCSPISGHKSVSWYQQVLGQGPQFIFQYYEKEERGRGNFPDRFSARQFPNYSSELNVNALLLGDSALYLCASSPGVNTGELFFGEGSRLTVL.

This clonotype was found many times. V and J are TRBV6-5 and TRBJ2-7; D remains ambiguous. The V gene lost 5 bases and the J gene lost 6 bases, with 17 bases spanning the gap. CDR1 and CDR2 from the germline V gene are MNHEY and SVGAGI. The CDR3 sequence is 14 residues long. The CDR3 DNA reads as TGTGCCAGCAGTAACCCTCCTCATGCTGCCGAGCAGTACGTC. Protein sequence: CASSNPPHAAEQYV.

This clonotype was seen ten or more times. The chain links TRBV11-2 to TRBJ2-2; 7 bases line up with TRBD2. The length of the CDR3 is 14 residues. Germline V gene sequence: CDR1 SGHAT, CDR2 FQNNGV. V was pared by 5 bases and J by 6 bases, with 6 bases of the junction left unmatched. The CDR3 region is CASSGLGRSGELFF. The DNA for the CDR3 is TGTGCCAGCAGCGGACTAGGACGGTCCGGGGAGCTGTTTTTT.

This clonotype occurred many times. This sequence joins TRBV7-9 and TRBJ1-1; 10 positions agree with TRBD1. CDR1 is SEHNR and CDR2 is FQNEAQ in the germline V gene (reference sequence). This CDR3 spans 17 amino acids. Germline trimming cut 7 bases from V and 6 bases from J; bases unmatched to any gene: 17. CDR3 in amino acids: CASTKPGQGPGGAEAFF. The CDR3, as DNA: TGTGCCAGCACCAAGCCGGGACAGGGGCCCGGAGGCGCTGAAGCTTTCTTT. Drawing the rest from reference TRBV7-9 and TRBJ1-1, the complete variable domain is DTGVSQNPRHKITKRGQNVTFRCDPISEHNRLYWYRQTLGQGPEFLTYFQNEAQLEKSRLLSDRFSAERPKGSFSTLEIQRTEQGDSAMYLCASTKPGQGPGGAEAFFGQGTRLTVV.

There are many counts of this clonotype. The chain has TRBV12-3 or TRBV12-4 and TRBJ1-5; the D is unclear. The ends were cut back, 3 bases at V and 7 bases at J, with 7 bases in the middle. The CDR3 totals 12 residues. The CDR3 spells CASSFQYQPQHF. The DNA of the CDR3 is TGTGCCAGCAGTTTTCAATACCAGCCCCAGCATTTT.

At least ten counts were recorded for this clonotype. The rearrangement links TRBV4-2 to TRBJ2-7; D is undetermined. The germline V gene has CDR1 LGHNA and CDR2 YNFKEQ. Trimming removed 0 bases from V and 2 bases from J, with 8 bases in between. CDR3 length: 14 residues. The CDR3 spells CASSQDARTYEQYF. The CDR3 nucleotides are TGTGCCAGCAGCCAAGACGCGAGAACCTACGAGCAGTACTTC.

Many counts were recorded for this clonotype. This chain links TRBV5-1 with TRBJ2-3; a weak D match, TRBD1 (6 bases). The CDR3 length is 16 residues. Trimming shortened V by 2 bases and J by 4 bases, and 17 bases separated the two germline ends. Germline assignment: CDR1 SGHRS and CDR2 YFSETQ. CDR3 loop: CASSFVGIEGADTQYF. CDR3 nucleotides: TGCGCCAGCAGCTTTGTTGGAATAGAGGGGGCAGATACGCAGTATTTT. The full variable domain, rest sourced from reference TRBV5-1 and TRBJ2-3, is KAGVTQTPRYLIKTRGQQVTLSCSPISGHRSVSWYQQTPGQGLQFLFEYFSETQRNKGNFPGRFSGRQFSNSRSEMNVSTLELGDSALYLCASSFVGIEGADTQYFGPGTRLTVL.

This clonotype came up many times. The gene calls are TRBV12-3 or TRBV12-4 and TRBJ1-2; tentatively, D is TRBD1 (5 bases). This CDR3 spans 15 amino acids. The V end was cut by 5 bases, the J end by 4 bases, with 17 bases between. CDR3 nucleotides: TGTGCCAGCAGTCCAACCGGGACCAAGGGCTATGGCTACACCTTC. It encodes CASSPTGTKGYGYTF.

This clonotype occurred many times. The chain combines TRBV5-4 with TRBJ2-2; 8 nucleotides line up with TRBD2. Germline CDR1 SGHNT, CDR2 YYREEE (reference sequence). J was trimmed by 0 bases and V by 8 bases; bases with no gene match: 6. This CDR3 region has 15 residues. DNA for the CDR3: TGTGCCAGTGCCCCGGGACTAGCGAACACCGGGGAGCTGTTTTTT. This gives the protein CASAPGLANTGELFF.

There are many counts of this clonotype. The J gene is TRBJ2-3, the V gene TRBV29-1; D remains unclear. The CDR3 is 13 residues long. The V gene's germline CDR1 is SQVTM and CDR2 ANQGSEA. Trimming stripped 4 bases from V and 1 base from J, with 9 bases between. CDR3 in amino acids: CSVAWTGTDTQYF. Written as DNA, the CDR3 is TGCAGCGTTGCCTGGACGGGCACAGATACGCAGTATTTT.

This clonotype was seen repeatedly, ten times or more. The genes are TRBV18 and TRBJ2-5; D is unresolved. Germline values: CDR1 KGHSH, CDR2 LQKENI. V lost 3 bases, J lost 5 bases, and 22 bases lay in between. This CDR3 spans 17 amino acids. The DNA for the CDR3 is TGTGCCAGCTCACCCAAACCACGGACGGACCGGCGGGAGACCCAGTACTTC. Translated: CASSPKPRTDRRETQYF.

Many counts were recorded for this clonotype. The CDR3 DNA sequence: TGTGCCAGCAGTAGCGGGAAGGGATCAGAGACCCAGTACTTC. This sequence encodes CASSSGKGSETQYF. The chain carries TRBV27 and TRBJ2-5, with 7 positions matching TRBD2. Germline assignment: CDR1 MNHEY and CDR2 SMNVEV (reference sequence). The CDR3 has 14 amino acids. With V trimmed by 5 bases and J by 4 bases, 7 bases remained unmatched.

This clonotype was recorded many times. The chain has TRBV5-6 and TRBJ2-1; D ambiguous. The CDR3 contains 12 residues. V lost 0 bases and J lost 10, with 8 bases in between. Looked up from germline, CDR1 is SGHDT and CDR2 is YYEEEE. The CDR3 protein is CASSLGVEEQFF. DNA for the CDR3: TGTGCCAGCAGCTTGGGAGTGGAGGAGCAGTTCTTC. The whole variable domain, filled in from reference TRBV5-6 and TRBJ2-1, reads DAGVTQSPTHLIKTRGQQVTLRCSPKSGHDTVSWYQQALGQGPQFIFQYYEEEERQRGNFPDRFSGHQFPNYSSELNVNALLLGDSALYLCASSLGVEEQFFGPGTRLTVL.

This clonotype was counted ten times or more. The chain has TRBV3-1 and TRBJ2-7; D not certain. CDR3 length equals 13 residues. Germline V gives CDR1 LGHDT, CDR2 YNNKEL (reference sequence). Trimming removed 1 base at V and 4 bases at J, with 8 bases between. The CDR3 nucleotides read TGTGCCAGCAGCCAAGTTAGTGGATACGAGCAGTACTTC. Protein sequence: CASSQVSGYEQYF.

The chain links TRBV30 to TRBJ2-1; no reliable D call. V was clipped by 3 bases and J by 8 bases, with 11 bases between them. Germline CDR1 and CDR2: GTSNPN and SVGIG (reference sequence). The CDR3 length is 12 residues. The DNA for the CDR3 is TGTGCCTGGAGACTCGGTATCGATGAGCAGTTCTTC. Translation gives CAWRLGIDEQFF. Drawing the rest from reference TRBV30 and TRBJ2-1, the complete variable domain is SQTIHQWPATLVQPVGSPLSLECTVEGTSNPNLYWYRQAAGRGLQLLFYSVGIGQISSEVPQNLSASRPQDRQFILSSKKLLLSDSGFYLCAWRLGIDEQFFGPGTRLTVL.

There are many counts of this clonotype. The chain uses TRBV20-1 and TRBJ2-3; 11 bases match TRBD2. From germline, CDR1 is DFQATT and CDR2 SNEGSKA (reference sequence). The CDR3 spans 15 residues. The J segment lost 4 bases and the V segment lost 0 bases, leaving 3 bases of the junction unmatched. CDR3 in amino acids: CSAREPSGRSDTQYF. The DNA for the CDR3 is TGCAGTGCTAGAGAACCTAGCGGGAGGTCAGATACGCAGTATTTT.

The CDR3 here is CAWNKPGQGLYEQYF. CDR3 DNA: TGTGCCTGGAACAAACCGGGTCAGGGTCTCTACGAGCAGTACTTC. The rearrangement uses TRBV30 and TRBJ2-7, with D possibly TRBD1 on 5 matching bases. The V end was cut by 4 bases, the J end by 3 bases, with 19 bases between. CDR3 size: 15 residues. Germline loops: CDR1 GTSNPN, CDR2 SVGIG (reference sequence).

The table lists this clonotype with a few counts. This chain joins TRBV27 and TRBJ2-7, with unresolved D. The V gene lost 9 bases and the J gene lost 0 bases, with 15 bases spanning the gap. This CDR3 has 14 residues. CDR1 is MNHEY, CDR2 SMNVEV, per germline (reference sequence). The CDR3 is CARGELRSSYEQYF. The CDR3 nucleotides read TGTGCCAGAGGAGAGCTTAGGAGCTCCTACGAGCAGTACTTC.

This clonotype was observed at least ten times. The genes are TRBV14 and TRBJ2-7; no reliable D call. Trimming left V 2 bases short and J 7 bases short, with 9 bases between. This CDR3 region has 12 residues. In germline, CDR1 is SGHDN, CDR2 FVKESK. This chain's CDR3 is CASSQFTWEQYF. CDR3 DNA: TGTGCCAGCAGCCAATTCACTTGGGAGCAGTACTTC. Drawing the rest from reference TRBV14 and TRBJ2-7, the complete variable domain is EAGVTQFPSHSVIEKGQTVTLRCDPISGHDNLYWYRRVMGKEIKFLLHFVKESKQDESGMPNNRFLAERTGGTYSTLKVQPAELEDSGVYFCASSQFTWEQYFGPGTRLTVT.